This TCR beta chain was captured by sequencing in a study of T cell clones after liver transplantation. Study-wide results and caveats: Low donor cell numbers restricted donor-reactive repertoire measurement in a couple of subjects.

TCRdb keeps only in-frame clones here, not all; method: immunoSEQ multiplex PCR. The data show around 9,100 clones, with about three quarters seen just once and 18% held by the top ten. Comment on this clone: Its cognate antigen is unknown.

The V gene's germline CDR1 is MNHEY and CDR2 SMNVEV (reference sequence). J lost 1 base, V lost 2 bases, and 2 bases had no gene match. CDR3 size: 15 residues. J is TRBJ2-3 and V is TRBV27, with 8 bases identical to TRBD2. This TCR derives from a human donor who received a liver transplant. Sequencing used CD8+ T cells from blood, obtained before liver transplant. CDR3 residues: CASSLVTSGTDTQYF. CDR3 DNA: TGTGCCAGCAGTTTAGTGACTAGCGGCACAGATACGCAGTATTTT.